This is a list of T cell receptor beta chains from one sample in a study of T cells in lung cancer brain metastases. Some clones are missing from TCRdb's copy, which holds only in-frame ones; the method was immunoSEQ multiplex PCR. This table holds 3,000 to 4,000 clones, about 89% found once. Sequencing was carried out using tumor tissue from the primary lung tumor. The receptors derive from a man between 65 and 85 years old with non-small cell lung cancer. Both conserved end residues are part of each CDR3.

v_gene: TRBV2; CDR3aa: CASSDPGLGSETQYF
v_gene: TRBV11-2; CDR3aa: CASSLDINYGYTF
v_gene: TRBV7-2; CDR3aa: CASSRRREPTYNEQFF
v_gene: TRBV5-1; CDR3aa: CASRLKETQYF
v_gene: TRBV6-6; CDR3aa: CASSWKEGAFF
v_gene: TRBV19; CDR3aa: CASSRGDYEQYF
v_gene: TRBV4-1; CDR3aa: CASSLRVETEAFF
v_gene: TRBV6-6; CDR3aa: CASSSDSYNEQFF
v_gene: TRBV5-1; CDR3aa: CASTAGGGPRNEQFF
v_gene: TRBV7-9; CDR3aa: CASSRPQAGNTIYF
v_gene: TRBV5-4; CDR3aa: CASSRDPFGANVLTF
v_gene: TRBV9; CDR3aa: CASSVLGDSSGNTIYF
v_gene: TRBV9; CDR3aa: CASSVGLAGAQGETQYF
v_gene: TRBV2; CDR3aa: CASWGQMYSTDTQYF
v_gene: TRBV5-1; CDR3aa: CASSPKAGTGINEQFF
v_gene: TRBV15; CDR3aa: CATSSEPGAGELFF
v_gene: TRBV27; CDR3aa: CASSLGGGRISSYNEQFF
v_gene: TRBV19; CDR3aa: CASSKAGALHEQYF
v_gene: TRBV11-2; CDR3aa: CASRPGTLLSYNEQFF
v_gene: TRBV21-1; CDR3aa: CATTDRGHNEQFF
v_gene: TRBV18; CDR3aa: CASSPSGTGAYGYTF
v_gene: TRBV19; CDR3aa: CASNRGDEQYF
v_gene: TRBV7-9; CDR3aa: CASSEGRVSGNTIYF
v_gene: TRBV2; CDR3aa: CASSEVGLPDTQYF
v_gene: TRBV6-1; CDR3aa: CASRVDPNQPQHF
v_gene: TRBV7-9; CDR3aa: CASSLGIPGGVAFF
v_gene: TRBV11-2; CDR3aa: CASSGGFHAF
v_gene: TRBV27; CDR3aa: CASTMALGRQTEAFF
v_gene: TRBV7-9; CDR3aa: CASSAPRYEQYF
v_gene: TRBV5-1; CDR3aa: CASSVTGTSYEQYF
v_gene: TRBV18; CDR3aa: CASSPRPASDTGELFF
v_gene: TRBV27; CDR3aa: CASRGLFRGDTQYF
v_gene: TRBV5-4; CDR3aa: CASIPPHQPKNIQYF
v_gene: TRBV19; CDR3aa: CASSDRGRLLGEQYF
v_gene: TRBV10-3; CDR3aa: CAIKAGGSGNTIYF
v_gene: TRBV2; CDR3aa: CASSEAQGRVGNTIYF
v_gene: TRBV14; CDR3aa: CASSRAQATQYF
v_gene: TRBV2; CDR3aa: CASSGIGGGQTIYF
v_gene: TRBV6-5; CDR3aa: CASSFSGANVLTF
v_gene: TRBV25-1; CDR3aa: CASSESQDEQFF
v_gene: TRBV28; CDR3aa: CASRIKYYSNQPQHF
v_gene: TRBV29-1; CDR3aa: CSVEVRDRGYGYTF
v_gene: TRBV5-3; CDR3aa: CARSLSWQGSSGANVLTF
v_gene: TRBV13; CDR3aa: CASSLVGGTDTQYF
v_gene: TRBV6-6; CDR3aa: CASSHPDSFGETQYF
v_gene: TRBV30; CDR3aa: CAWTLMGQGTSHF
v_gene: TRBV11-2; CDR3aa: CASSLGVAYEQYF
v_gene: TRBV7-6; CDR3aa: CASSFTSGRHTDTQYF
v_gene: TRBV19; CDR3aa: CASSIYGPYGYTF
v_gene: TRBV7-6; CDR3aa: CASSLEAGSSTDTQYF
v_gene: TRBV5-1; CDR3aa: CASSKDRPSSTEVFF
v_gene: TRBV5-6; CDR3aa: CASSSYNWVIRASGDTQYF
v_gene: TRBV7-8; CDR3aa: CASSPPGQVGDTQYF
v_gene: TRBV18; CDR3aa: CASSRRGYEQYF
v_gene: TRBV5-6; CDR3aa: CASMRQGSPYNEQFF